The 28 T cell receptor beta chains presented below share a single source sample, sequenced in a study of cytomegalovirus exposure and HLA in healthy donors. The PCR ran on 60 Vbeta and 13 Jbeta primers. Here immunoSEQ multiplex PCR was the method, and the copy in TCRdb shows in-frame clones only, minus some. The repertoire holds roughly 100,000 clones, about an eighth seen once, with 15% to 20% in the top ten. Input material: PBMCs. These receptors all stem from a man in his forties or fifties in good health and CMV-seropositive.

This rearrangement joins TRBV6-1 to TRBJ2-7, with 9 positions matching TRBD1. Losses at the gene ends were 6 bases for V and 0 bases for J; bases not matched to a gene: 3. The germline V gene encodes CDR1 MNHNS and CDR2 SASEGT. The length of the CDR3 is 14 residues. The CDR3 sequence: CASRQGANSYEQYF. In nucleotides, the CDR3 is TGTGCCAGCAGACAGGGGGCCAACTCCTACGAGCAGTACTTC.

Turning to this clone: This CDR3 is also generated by other DNA sequences in the sample. In DNA form, the CDR3 reads TGTGCCAGCAGTGACCTCCGAGATCAGCCCCAGCATTTT. This gives the protein CASSDLRDQPQHF. The rearrangement links TRBV2 to TRBJ1-5; D gene ambiguous. The CDR3 extends over 13 amino acids. V was trimmed by 3 bases and J by 5 bases, leaving 8 bases between them. Germline V gene lookup returns CDR1 SNHLY and CDR2 FYNNEI.

CDR3 sequence reads: CASSLQGSSNEKLFF. The CDR3 DNA reads TGCGCCAGCAGCTTACAGGGGAGTTCTAATGAAAAACTGTTTTTT. The V gene is TRBV5-1, the J gene TRBJ1-4, with TRBD1 identical over 7 bases. The germline V gene has CDR1 SGHRS and CDR2 YFSETQ. V lost 2 bases, J lost 3 bases, and 4 bases stayed unmatched. The CDR3 extends over 15 amino acids.

The chain has TRBV6-6 and TRBJ1-5; 9 bases line up with TRBD1. The V gene end was trimmed by 6 bases and the J gene end by 7 bases; junction bases not matched to a gene: 4. CDR3 length equals 13 residues. CDR1 is MNHNY and CDR2 is SVGAGI in the germline V gene (reference sequence). The CDR3 DNA reads TGTGCCAGCAGGGGACAGGGATTGCAGCCCCAGCATTTT. This translates into CASRGQGLQPQHF.

The sample holds a few counts of this clone. The chain is built from TRBV5-1 and TRBJ2-3; 10 bases agree with TRBD1. Germline CDR1 is SGHRS and CDR2 is YFSETQ. This CDR3 region has 17 residues. The trim removed 0 bases at V and 1 base at J, leaving 5 bases unmatched. This chain's CDR3 is CASSLAGGTGGTDTQYF. CDR3 nucleotides: TGCGCCAGCAGCTTGGCAGGTGGGACAGGGGGCACAGATACGCAGTATTTT.

This clone was counted between two and nine times. This chain uses TRBV28 with TRBJ2-1; TRBD2 matches 12 bases. This CDR3 spans 16 amino acids. In germline, CDR1 is MDHEN, CDR2 SYDVKM. Trimming removed 3 bases from V and 7 bases from J; junction bases left unmatched: 7. This CDR3 reads CASSLPLAGGRNEQFF. The CDR3 DNA reads TGTGCCAGCAGTTTGCCGCTAGCGGGAGGGCGGAATGAGCAGTTCTTC. Complete variable domain (other parts from reference TRBV28 and TRBJ2-1): DVKVTQSSRYLVKRTGEKVFLECVQDMDHENMFWYRQDPGLGLRLIYFSYDVKMKEKGDIPEGYSVSREKKERFSLILESASTNQTSMYLCASSLPLAGGRNEQFFGPGTRLTVL.

This clone has more than one count but fewer than ten. V is TRBV18 and J is TRBJ1-1; weak D call: TRBD1 (6 bases). Germline V gives CDR1 KGHSH, CDR2 LQKENI. Trimming took off 3 bases at V and 0 bases at J, with 8 bases between the two ends. The CDR3 length is 14 residues. The CDR3 DNA is TGTGCCAGCTCACCGGGGGCCTTGAACACTGAAGCTTTCTTT. This codes for CASSPGALNTEAFF.

In this sample, this clone turned up a few times. V gene TRBV5-4 combines with J gene TRBJ2-5; 13 bases align to TRBD2. With V trimmed by 3 bases and J by 5 bases, 4 bases remained unmatched. The CDR3 runs 15 residues. In germline, CDR1 is SGHNT, CDR2 YYREEE (reference sequence). DNA of the CDR3: TGTGCCAGCAGCTCACGGACTAGCGGGAGCGAGACCCAGTACTTC. As protein: CASSSRTSGSETQYF.

This clone came up a few times. V is TRBV5-1 and J is TRBJ1-2; D is unclear. Deletions cut 0 bases from V and 8 bases from J, with 11 bases between. Germline lookup yields CDR1 SGHRS and CDR2 YFSETQ. The CDR3 sequence is 13 residues long. CDR3 amino acids: CASSLGGNEGYTF. CDR3 bases: TGCGCCAGCAGCTTGGGAGGGAATGAGGGCTACACCTTC. Filled out from reference TRBV5-1 and TRBJ1-2, the complete variable domain reads KAGVTQTPRYLIKTRGQQVTLSCSPISGHRSVSWYQQTPGQGLQFLFEYFSETQRNKGNFPGRFSGRQFSNSRSEMNVSTLELGDSALYLCASSLGGNEGYTFGSGTRLTVV.

The chain employs TRBV19 and TRBJ2-1; the match to TRBD2 covers 9 bases. V lost 2 bases, J lost 5 bases, and 10 bases stayed unmatched. Germline-derived CDR1 and CDR2 are LNHDA and SQIVND (reference sequence). The CDR3 consists of 17 residues. CDR3 protein: CASSIRDGGRGDNEQFF. In nucleotides, the CDR3 is TGTGCCAGTAGTATACGGGACGGCGGGAGGGGGGACAATGAGCAGTTCTTC.

This clone was counted between two and nine times. Within the sample, other DNA sequences also encode this same CDR3. The chain couples TRBV5-8 to TRBJ1-1, with a tentative D call TRBD1 (6 bases). Looked up from germline, CDR1 is SGHTS and CDR2 is YDEGEE. This CDR3 has 14 amino acids. The ends were cut back, 3 bases at V and 1 base at J, with 10 bases in the middle. CDR3 coding DNA: TGTGCCAGCAGCTGGGACATCAGGAACACTGAAGCTTTCTTT. Its translation is CASSWDIRNTEAFF.

The rearrangement joins TRBV5-6 to TRBJ2-5; possible D gene TRBD1, 5 bases. This CDR3 comprises 16 residues. Germline CDR1 is SGHDT and CDR2 is YYEEEE. The germline V and J ends were trimmed by 2 bases and 4 bases, with 18 bases remaining between them. The CDR3 spells CASSFEVPRVAETQYF. CDR3 sequence (DNA): TGTGCCAGCAGCTTCGAAGTCCCCAGGGTAGCAGAGACCCAGTACTTC.

This chain links TRBV7-8 with TRBJ1-5; D ambiguous. The CDR3 runs 15 residues. V gave up 6 bases and J gave up 3 bases, with 15 bases separating them. Looked up from germline, CDR1 is SGHVS and CDR2 is FQNEAQ. As DNA, the CDR3 is TGTGCCAGCAGTCCAATTTCCTATCCCAATCAGCCCCAGCATTTT. It yields the protein CASSPISYPNQPQHF.

This clone was seen a handful of times. This chain links TRBV7-9 with TRBJ1-1; D gene uncertain. The CDR3 is 13 residues long. Germline CDR1 SEHNR, CDR2 FQNEAQ (reference sequence). Between the trimmed V and J ends, which lost 0 bases and 1 base, there was a span of 3 bases. Here the CDR3 reads CASSLAQNTEAFF. For the CDR3, the DNA is TGTGCCAGCAGCTTAGCCCAGAACACTGAAGCTTTCTTT.

This clone was recorded many times. Relative to the germline gene, one junction end is altered; a read error may explain this. The genes are TRBV7-7 and TRBJ2-3; TRBD2 agrees at 9 bases. The CDR3 length is 15 residues. Germline CDR1 reads SSHAT; CDR2 reads FNYEAQ (reference sequence). CDR3 region: CASSLGSGSADTQYF. DNA for the CDR3: TGTGCTAGCAGCTTAGGTAGCGGGAGCGCAGATACGCAGTATTTT.

The J gene is TRBJ1-3, the V gene TRBV5-3; a weak D match, TRBD1 (5 bases). TRBV5-3 is designated an ORF whose function remains uncertain. This CDR3 comprises 19 residues. The V end lost 3 bases, the J end lost 0 bases, and 22 bases lay between the germline ends. CDR3 sequence reads: CARSSIHTSLDSSGNTIYF. The DNA for the CDR3 is TGTGCCAGAAGCTCTATCCACACCAGCCTTGACAGCTCTGGAAACACCATATATTTT.

A few counts support this clone. The chain carries TRBV5-4 and TRBJ2-3; 9 positions match TRBD1. The length of the CDR3 is 16 residues. Germline assignment: CDR1 SGHNT and CDR2 YYREEE (reference sequence). V gave up 0 bases and J gave up 4 bases; unmatched junction bases: 6. The CDR3 sequence: CASSLDRGRPPDTQYF. CDR3 bases: TGTGCCAGCAGCTTGGACAGGGGGCGCCCTCCAGATACGCAGTATTTT.

This clone was seen just once. Sequence at one end of the junction differs from germline and may be a read error. Additional DNA sequences in this sample encode the identical CDR3. V gene TRBV4-2 combines with J gene TRBJ1-4; 7 nucleotides line up with TRBD1. The CDR3 covers 12 residues. Looked up from germline, CDR1 is LGHNA and CDR2 is YNFKEQ. In nucleotides, the CDR3 is TGTGCAAGCAGCCAATCGGAGGACAGGATATTTTTT. Translated, it gives CASSQSEDRIFF.

The chain is built from TRBV6-4 and TRBJ2-7, with D hard to call. V lost 4 bases to trimming and J lost 2 bases, with 15 bases between them. The CDR3 consists of 15 residues. The germline V gene has CDR1 MRHNA and CDR2 SNTAGT. The CDR3 here is CASSAHAGSPYEQYF. The CDR3 DNA reads TGTGCCAGCAGTGCTCACGCCGGTAGTCCCTACGAGCAGTACTTC.

Comments on this clone: Since the CDR3 does not end with the conserved phenylalanine or tryptophan, this likely comes from a read error. The DNA is left out, because the CDR3 cannot be placed on it with certainty; the CDR3 is given as TCRdb lists it. V usage is TRBV6-5 and J usage is TRBJ2-7; TRBD1 reflects the table's D call only, with no check against the DNA. Germline loops: CDR1 MNHEY, CDR2 SVGAGI. The CDR3 is 15 residues long, counting both termini. The CDR3 loop reads CASSPEYGQKIEKYL.

J is TRBJ2-6 and V is TRBV4-1, with a tentative D call TRBD2 (6 bases). Germline values: CDR1 MGHRA, CDR2 YSYEKL. The CDR3 has 18 residues. V was trimmed by 4 bases and J by 0 bases, leaving 16 bases between them. The CDR3 spells CASSRRGTESSGANVLTF. The DNA of the CDR3 is TGCGCCAGCAGCCGCCGGGGGACGGAAAGCTCTGGGGCCAACGTCCTGACTTTC.

This clone has only a few counts. The rearrangement links TRBV4-1 to TRBJ1-2; possibly TRBD1 for D (6 bases). CDR1 is MGHRA and CDR2 is YSYEKL in the germline V gene. The CDR3 spans 15 residues. V dropped 0 bases and J dropped 8 bases, with 16 bases sitting between them. The CDR3 nucleotides are TGCGCCAGCAGCCAAGAGGGGGGGCAGTCTAGAGGCTACACCTTC. This translates into CASSQEGGQSRGYTF.

The chain carries TRBV4-1 and TRBJ2-5, with D tentatively TRBD2 (5 bases). Trimming stripped 5 bases from V and 4 bases from J, with 11 bases between. The V gene's germline CDR1 is MGHRA and CDR2 YSYEKL. The CDR3 consists of 13 residues. As DNA, the CDR3 is TGCGCCAGCAGCAGAGGGCAGAGAGAGACCCAGTACTTC. Residues: CASSRGQRETQYF.

The V and J genes are TRBV7-9 and TRBJ2-7; D may be TRBD2 (6 bases). Germline V gene lookup returns CDR1 SEHNR and CDR2 FQNEAQ (reference sequence). V was clipped by 4 bases and J by 0 bases, with 19 bases between them. The CDR3 is 17 amino acids. The DNA for the CDR3 is TGTGCCAGCAGCTACCTCCCCGGGACTGTAAACTCCTACGAGCAGTACTTC. Its protein is CASSYLPGTVNSYEQYF.

The genes are TRBV10-3 and TRBJ2-1; a weak D match, TRBD2 (5 bases). CDR1 ENHRY and CDR2 SYGVKD come from the germline V gene. V lost 5 bases to trimming and J lost 10 bases, with 9 bases between them. The CDR3 consists of 11 residues. The CDR3 is CAISTTREQFF. The DNA of the CDR3 is TGTGCCATCAGTACCACTAGGGAGCAGTTCTTC.

This clone was counted between two and nine times. This chain connects TRBV2 to TRBJ2-5; 10 bases are shared with TRBD1. This CDR3 has 14 amino acids. V was pared by 7 bases and J by 5 bases, with 7 bases of the junction left unmatched. Germline-derived CDR1 and CDR2 are SNHLY and FYNNEI. DNA for the CDR3: TGTGCCAGCACCAAGGGACAGGGGTTCGAGACCCAGTACTTC. It is translated as CASTKGQGFETQYF.

The chain combines TRBV27 with TRBJ1-5, with TRBD1 matching 7 bases. V was pared by 6 bases and J by 12 bases, with 5 bases of the junction left unmatched. Germline CDR1 MNHEY, CDR2 SMNVEV (reference sequence). CDR3 size: 11 residues. The DNA of the CDR3 is TGTGCCAGCAGAACCGGGACAGTCCAGCATTTT. Translated: CASRTGTVQHF.

This clone was found a few times. This sequence joins TRBV18 and TRBJ2-7; D unresolved. This CDR3 comprises 16 residues. Per the germline V gene, CDR1 is KGHSH and CDR2 is LQKENI. The V end was cut by 1 base, the J end by 0 bases, with 13 bases between. The CDR3 reads CASSPRSDSSSYEQYF. The CDR3 bases are TGTGCCAGCTCACCACGAAGTGACTCAAGCTCCTACGAGCAGTACTTC.